This TCR beta chain was sequenced for a study of a mutant IDH1 vaccine in newly diagnosed glioma (dated by TCRdb to 2020 to 2022). Regarding the research as a whole: Patients received eight vaccinations in weeks 1, 3, 5, 7, 11, 15, 19 and 23, corresponding to visits V03 through V10. Vaccination started 4-6 weeks after radiotherapy alone, or was given together with temozolomide cycles in the groups whose treatment included chemotherapy. The approximately 30 treated patients were around 60% male and around 40% female, with a mean age of roughly 42 years. Prior to enrollment, standard therapy consisting of radiotherapy alone, temozolomide alone, or radiochemotherapy with temozolomide had been administered to patients, with the combination being received by most patients. Six visits were used for peripheral blood collection: V03 (baseline), V05, V07, V10, V12 and V13. Longitudinal TCRB deep sequencing was performed for approximately 24 treated patients wherever samples were available for exploratory analyses. Here is what the overall study found, with its caveats: The authors noted that analyses of patient blood samples could not be reproduced because of sample limitations. No apparent relationship was observed between pseudoprogression and alterations in the top peripheral T cell clonotypes detected by TCRB sequencing. Immune responses induced by the vaccine were seen in around 93% of patients across multiple MHC alleles. Availability determined which PBMC samples were chosen for TCRB deep sequencing.

Read against the paper, the sample's time point label means: week 5, during vaccination. A 20-mer mutant IDH1 peptide at 300 micrograms in Montanide made up each vaccine dose, which was injected subcutaneously together with topical imiquimod. Donors had newly diagnosed WHO grade 3 or 4 IDH1-mutant astrocytomas with loss of nuclear ATRX. The samples were drawn from NOA16, a multicentre, single-arm, open-label phase I trial in Germany that tested a mutant IDH1 peptide vaccine in humans for the first time. Genomic DNA for TCRB sequencing was isolated from EDTA blood with the DNeasy Blood and Tissue Kit. Library creation used the immunoSEQ multiplex PCR assay. Rearranged TCR beta chain sequences were amplified with the hsTCRB Kit following the manufacturer's protocol. TCRB libraries were sequenced on an Illumina MiSeq. In the paper's pipeline: The proprietary platform of the kit vendor was used for demultiplexing, trimming and gene mapping. Not all clones reach the TCRdb copy of this immuneACCESS table, which keeps in-frame sequences only. Checked studies attribute under half of the gap to unresolved V genes and leave the rest unexplained. V and J calls and clone size are copied from that table; D and trimming were computed from the DNA. The sample table lists almost 30,000 clones, 75% to 90% of them with a count of one. The ten largest clonotypes hold around 3% of the sample.

Turning to this clone: Its antigen is still unknown. No much larger clone is present one base from it, and per-base qualities are unavailable.

Sequencing was performed on peripheral blood mononuclear cells (PBMCs), taken from a glioma patient whose treatment included an IDH1 peptide vaccine. The clonotype comes from a woman aged 40 to 55 with glioma. Some clones in this sample may be carry-over from other donors' samples.

The nucleotides are TGTGCCAGCGCCCGGTTGGGGGGACAGGACGAGCAGTACTTC. It codes for CASARLGGQDEQYF. The rearranged segments are TRBV27 and TRBJ2-7; 8 middle bases align to TRBD1. The CDR3 spans 14 residues, from the cysteine through the phenylalanine. The kept DNA is CDR3 alone, 42 bases in frame from the first base. V trim: 8 bases; J trim: 5 bases; unmatched bases: 11. Per the germline V gene (reference sequence), MNHEY is the CDR1 and SMNVEV is the CDR2.